The 6 T cell receptor beta chains listed next were all sequenced from one sample in a study of regulatory T cells in long-lasting Graves disease. This sample's time point: newly diagnosed GD, antithyroid drugs for less than 3 months. PBMC RNA was the source of the TCR library. Investigators prepared the TCR beta libraries by applying iRepertoire HTBI primers and Arm-PCR of CDR3 regions. Via MiXCR, TCRdb re-called the multiplex PCR reads, giving one row per CDR3 protein. In the table there are 200,000 to 250,000 distinct CDR3 sequences, around 19% of which are singletons. The sample in question was peripheral blood mononuclear cells (PBMCs), obtained at new diagnosis, from a patient treated with antithyroid drugs. The receptors stem from a female donor with Graves disease.

This clonotype showed up just a few times. The chain has TRBV6-1 and TRBJ1-6; TRBD1 agrees at 7 bases. J lost 1 base, V lost 1 base, and 1 base had no gene match. The germline V gene has CDR1 MNHNS and CDR2 SASEGT. The CDR3 runs 16 residues. The CDR3 bases are TGTGCCAGCAGTGAAGTGACAGGGTCCTATAATTCACCCCTCCACTTT. Its protein product is CASSEVTGSYNSPLHF.

This clonotype was recorded at least ten times. CDR3 protein: CASSTFEDTEAFF. For the CDR3, the DNA is TGTGCCAGCAGTACTTTTGAAGACACTGAAGCTTTCTTT. The chain couples TRBV6-2 or TRBV6-3 to TRBJ1-1; D ambiguous. Germline values: CDR1 MNHEY, CDR2 SVGEGT. The CDR3 contains 13 residues. V gave up 5 bases and J gave up 3 bases, with 10 bases separating them.

The rearrangement uses TRBV11-1 and TRBJ2-7; D is perhaps TRBD1 or TRBD2 (5 bases each). This CDR3 has 16 amino acids. Germline V gives CDR1 SGHAT, CDR2 FQDESV (reference sequence). Trimming left V 5 bases short and J 5 bases short, with 22 bases between. CDR3 DNA sequence: TGTGCCAGCAGCCCGTCGAGAGGGACGAGGCAGGACGAGCAGTACTTC. Translated, it gives CASSPSRGTRQDEQYF.

This clonotype was observed many times. The chain is built from TRBV9 and TRBJ2-7; 12 bases agree with TRBD2. This CDR3 contains 20 residues. Trimming took 7 bases from V and 2 from J; bases not matched to a gene: 22. Per the germline V gene, CDR1 is SGDLS and CDR2 is YYNGEE. The CDR3, as DNA: TGTGCCAGCTCACCACCAAAAGGGACTAGCGGGTATCAGGTTGCCTACGAGCAGTACTTC. Translation gives CASSPPKGTSGYQVAYEQYF.

The sample holds many counts of this clonotype. J is TRBJ1-1 and V is TRBV10-2, with TRBD1 as a possible D gene (5 bases). Per the germline V gene, CDR1 is WSHSY and CDR2 is SAAADI. Trimming removed 7 bases from V and 6 bases from J, with 12 bases in between. The CDR3 has 12 residues. CDR3 loop: CASNEWGAEAFF. The CDR3 region has the DNA TGCGCCAGCAATGAATGGGGCGCTGAAGCTTTCTTT.

This clonotype was seen at least ten times. The V call is TRBV11-3, the J call TRBJ2-1; 8 bases match TRBD2. Germline V gives CDR1 SGHNT, CDR2 YENEEA. V shed 4 bases and J 8 bases; nucleotides not matched to a gene: 7. This CDR3 region has 14 residues. This chain's CDR3 is CASSSGTRGDEQFF. The CDR3 DNA sequence: TGTGCCAGCAGCTCCGGGACTAGGGGGGATGAGCAGTTCTTC. The whole variable domain, remainder taken from reference TRBV11-3 and TRBJ2-1, is EAGVVQSPRYKIIEKKQPVAFWCNPISGHNTLYWYLQNLGQGPELLIRYENEEAVDDSQLPKDRFSAERLKGVDSTLKIQPAELGDSAVYLCASSSGTRGDEQFFGPGTRLTVL.